This TCR beta chain stems from a study of beta chain features in type 1 diabetes. Points from the study as a whole: VDJ junctions in type 1 diabetes patients carried more deletions and fewer insertions. Across all four CD4+ subsets, people with type 1 diabetes showed modestly shorter TCRB CDR3s.

Cell sorting via CD45RO/CCR7/CD25/CD127/CD95/CD27 was performed to obtain CD4+ naive, central memory, regulatory and stem cell-like memory cells. Isolated RNA was reverse transcribed in full, so expressed TCRB transcripts were sequenced. Naive, central memory and regulatory T cell samples came to a mean of approximately 3.3 million reads. The method was immunoSEQ multiplex PCR; TCRdb's version includes in-frame clones alone and lacks a portion of them. Among approximately 600,000 clones listed, around an eighth were seen once. Germline values: CDR1 ENHRY, CDR2 SYGVKD. The CDR3 consists of 15 residues. V gave up 4 bases and J gave up 6 bases, with 13 bases separating them. Comments on this clone: As yet, its antigen is unknown.

This clonotype was sampled from a man aged 30-40 years with type 1 diabetes. This chain links TRBV10-3 with TRBJ1-6, with D unresolved. The sequenced sample was naive CD4+ T cells from blood. In DNA form, the CDR3 reads TGTGCCATCAGTGGCGGGAGGCAGGCTAATTCACCCCTCCACTTT. Its protein product is CAISGGRQANSPLHF.